The clone carrying this TCR beta chain has a single count. The record originates from a study of blood T cell repertoires in COVID-19. The CDR3 runs to 16 residues. Trimming left V 2 bases short and J 0 bases short, with 13 bases between. Looked up from germline, CDR1 is KGHSH and CDR2 is LQKENI. Only in-frame clones appear in the TCRdb table, and some are missing; sequencing was by immunoSEQ multiplex PCR. The sample contains approximately 260,000 clones, 75% to 90% of which appear only once. The sequenced sample consisted of peripheral blood. This TCR derives from a man aged 55 to 70 who had recovered from COVID-19. The genes are TRBV18 and TRBJ1-1, with D perhaps TRBD1 (6 bases). CDR3 nucleotide sequence: TGTGCCAGCTCACCATTGGAGACAGGAATGAACACTGAAGCTTTCTTT. Its protein is CASSPLETGMNTEAFF. The full variable domain, in which reference TRBV18 and TRBJ1-1 provide the parts outside the CDR3, is NAGVMQNPRHLVRRRGQEARLRCSPMKGHSHVYWYRQLPEEGLKFMVYLQKENIIDESGMPKERFSAEFPKEGPSILRIQQVVRGDSAAYFCASSPLETGMNTEAFFGQGTRLTVV.